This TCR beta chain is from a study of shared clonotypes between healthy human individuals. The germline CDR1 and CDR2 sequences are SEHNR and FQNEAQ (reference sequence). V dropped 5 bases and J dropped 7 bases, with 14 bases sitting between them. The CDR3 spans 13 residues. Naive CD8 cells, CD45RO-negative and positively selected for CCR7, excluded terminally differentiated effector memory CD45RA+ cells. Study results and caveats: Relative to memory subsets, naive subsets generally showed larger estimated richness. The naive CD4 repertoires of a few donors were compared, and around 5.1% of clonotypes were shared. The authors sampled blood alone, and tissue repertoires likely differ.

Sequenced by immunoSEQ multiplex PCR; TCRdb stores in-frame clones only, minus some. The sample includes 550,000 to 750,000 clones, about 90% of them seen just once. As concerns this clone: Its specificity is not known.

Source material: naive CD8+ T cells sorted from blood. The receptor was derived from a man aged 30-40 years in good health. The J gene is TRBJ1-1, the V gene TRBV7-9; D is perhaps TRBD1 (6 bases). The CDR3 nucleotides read TGTGCCAGCAGCCCGACAGGAGGGGTTGAAGCTTTCTTT. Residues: CASSPTGGVEAFF. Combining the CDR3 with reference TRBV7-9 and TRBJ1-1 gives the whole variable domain DTGVSQNPRHKITKRGQNVTFRCDPISEHNRLYWYRQTLGQGPEFLTYFQNEAQLEKSRLLSDRFSAERPKGSFSTLEIQRTEQGDSAMYLCASSPTGGVEAFFGQGTRLTVV.